This T cell receptor (beta chain) is drawn from a study of cytomegalovirus exposure and HLA in healthy donors. Vbeta (60) and Jbeta (13) primers were used in the PCR. TCRdb's copy holds only in-frame clones and misses some; the assay was immunoSEQ multiplex PCR. This sample has 120,000 or so clones, with over 70% found just once. V gave up 4 bases and J gave up 4 bases; unmatched junction bases: 8. The CDR3 has 17 amino acids. CDR1 SGHAT and CDR2 FQDESV come from the germline V gene (reference sequence). The rearrangement joins TRBV11-1 to TRBJ2-2, with 11 bases identical to TRBD2. Sequencing was carried out using PBMCs. The TCR sequence derives from a woman younger than 30 in good health and CMV-seronegative. The CDR3: CASSSLAGGPSTGELFF. The CDR3 DNA reads TGTGCCAGCAGCTCCTTAGCGGGAGGGCCGAGCACCGGGGAGCTGTTTTTT.